This T cell receptor (beta chain) was sequenced for a study of PD-1 blockade in classical Hodgkin lymphoma. Patients all relapsed after autologous stem cell transplantation, and there was variation in brentuximab vedotin exposure. Patients had relapsed/refractory classical Hodgkin lymphoma with complete response, partial response or progressive disease as best response. General study results and limits: The authors have not defined what causes the repertoire differences, possibly disease activity or prior therapy. Patients who began taking nivolumab under 1 year after ASCT were left out. TCR diversity at baseline was reported to be reduced in newly diagnosed patients relative to healthy donors.

The CDR3 covers 15 residues. The V segment lost 5 bases and the J segment 4 bases; nucleotides outside the gene matches: 7. From germline, CDR1 is SGHAT and CDR2 FQNNGV. This clone was observed a single time. Its antigen remains unknown. Assay: immunoSEQ multiplex PCR; the TCRdb copy retains only in-frame clones and omits some. Among around 16,000 clones listed, roughly 88% were seen once. This sequence originates from a human donor with classical Hodgkin lymphoma. The material was peripheral blood mononuclear cells (PBMCs), obtained before the second cycle of nivolumab. The chain uses TRBV11-2 and TRBJ2-2; 7 bases map to TRBD1. CDR3: CASSRGQLGTGELFF. Written as DNA, the CDR3 is TGTGCCAGCAGCCGGGGACAGTTGGGCACCGGGGAGCTGTTTTTT.